Listed here are 30 T cell receptor beta chains from one sample, sequenced in a study of shared clonotypes between healthy human individuals. Naive CD8 populations comprised CD45RO-negative cells positively selected for CCR7, excluding terminally differentiated effector memory CD45RA+ cells. The protocol was immunoSEQ multiplex PCR, while the TCRdb copy is restricted to in-frame clones and leaves out a portion. The data contain 1.5 million to 2.5 million clones, about 95% of them singletons. Sequenced: naive CD8+ T cells sorted from blood. The receptor source for this set is a man aged 18-30 years in good health.

V gene TRBV2 combines with J gene TRBJ1-2; D is perhaps TRBD1 (5 bases). The germline V gene encodes CDR1 SNHLY and CDR2 FYNNEI. V lost 10 bases and J 1 base, leaving 19 bases between the germline ends. The CDR3 has 15 residues. The CDR3 DNA reads as TGTGCCACCCCGCGGGGGGGTCCTCTTAACTATGGCTACACCTTC. This sequence encodes CATPRGGPLNYGYTF.

This chain joins TRBV5-1 and TRBJ1-4, with D unclear. The germline CDR1 and CDR2 sequences are SGHRS and YFSETQ. V was pared by 4 bases and J by 6 bases, with 16 bases between. The CDR3 extends over 15 amino acids. CDR3 DNA sequence: TGCGCCAGCAGCCCGCGAACCATATGGGATGAAAAACTGTTTTTT. Protein: CASSPRTIWDEKLFF.

This clone occurred once. V and J are TRBV6-6 and TRBJ2-1; D unresolved. Germline V gene data show CDR1 as MNHNY and CDR2 as SVGAGI (reference sequence). The CDR3 consists of 12 residues. V shed 6 bases and J shed 7 bases, with 10 bases lying between them. CDR3 loop: CASSLTLNEQFF. DNA of the CDR3: TGTGCCAGCAGCCTGACTTTAAATGAGCAGTTCTTC.

V is TRBV5-8 and J is TRBJ1-6; TRBD1 matches at 9 bases. Trimming removed 2 bases from V and 7 bases from J; junction bases left unmatched: 1. This CDR3 is built from 14 residues. In germline, CDR1 is SGHTS, CDR2 YDEGEE. The DNA of the CDR3 is TGTGCCAGCAGCTTTGGACAGGGGAATTCACCCCTCCACTTT. This codes for CASSFGQGNSPLHF.

The chain is built from TRBV11-3 and TRBJ2-1; D is perhaps TRBD2 (5 bases). CDR1 SGHNT and CDR2 YENEEA come from the germline V gene. V lost 9 bases, J lost 8 bases, and 29 bases lay in between. This CDR3 has 17 residues. The CDR3 is CASWLVLILATIHEQFF. The CDR3 DNA follows: TGTGCCAGTTGGTTAGTCTTGATCCTAGCAACTATCCATGAGCAGTTCTTC.

The rearrangement links TRBV27 to TRBJ1-6, with D maybe TRBD1 (5 bases). The ends were cut back, 6 bases at V and 0 bases at J, with 12 bases in the middle. The length of the CDR3 is 16 residues. In germline, CDR1 is MNHEY, CDR2 SMNVEV (reference sequence). The DNA for the CDR3 is TGTGCCAGCAGCCCTCGACAGAGCTCCTATAATTCACCCCTCCACTTT. Protein product: CASSPRQSSYNSPLHF.

The gene calls are TRBV2 and TRBJ1-2; TRBD1 is a possible D gene (5 bases). This CDR3 comprises 15 residues. Germline values: CDR1 SNHLY, CDR2 FYNNEI. V lost 9 bases and J lost 0, with 17 bases in between. The CDR3, as DNA: TGTGCCAGGAGCCCGGGGGGGGGATCTAACTATGGCTACACCTTC. Translation: CARSPGGGSNYGYTF.

The CDR3 here is CASSPESHEQYF. The CDR3 DNA sequence: TGTGCCAGCTCACCAGAGTCCCACGAGCAGTACTTC. This rearrangement joins TRBV18 to TRBJ2-7; D not resolved. The germline V gene encodes CDR1 KGHSH and CDR2 LQKENI. V lost 2 bases and J lost 5, with 7 bases in between. This CDR3 contains 12 residues.

J is TRBJ1-2 and V is TRBV6-6; tentative D call: TRBD1 (6 bases). The CDR3 is 14 residues long. Germline CDR1 is MNHNY and CDR2 is SVGAGI (reference sequence). V shed 8 bases and J shed 6 bases, with 19 bases lying between them. The CDR3 DNA follows: TGTGCCAGCCAGGGGTTTTATACAGGTGATGGCTACACCTTC. Residues: CASQGFYTGDGYTF.

The rearrangement uses TRBV5-6 and TRBJ2-5, with D perhaps TRBD1 (6 bases). The J call may be faulty, since TRBJ2-7 better matches the DNA end. In germline, CDR1 is SGHDT, CDR2 YYEEEE. The CDR3 runs to 12 residues. The CDR3 DNA reads TGTGCCAGCAGCCAACAGGGTCTCGAGCAGTACTTC. This sequence encodes CASSQQGLEQYF.

The chain carries TRBV6-1 and TRBJ1-2, with D perhaps TRBD1 (6 bases). The germline V gene has CDR1 MNHNS and CDR2 SASEGT. CDR3 length equals 14 residues. Trimming removed 7 bases from V and 5 bases from J, with 17 bases in between. In DNA form, the CDR3 reads TGTGCCAGCACGGGGGGCGTTGGAGGTTATGGCTACACCTTC. Its protein product is CASTGGVGGYGYTF.

This clone was seen a handful of times. Other DNA sequences in the sample encode the same CDR3. The V call is TRBV5-6, the J call TRBJ2-1; a possible D gene is TRBD2 (6 bases). V was cut by 1 base and J by 7 bases, with 9 bases left in between. Germline loops: CDR1 SGHDT, CDR2 YYEEEE. The CDR3 is made up of 13 amino acids. The CDR3 sequence is CASSLMGGNEQFF. The DNA for the CDR3 is TGTGCCAGCAGCTTGATGGGAGGAAATGAGCAGTTCTTC. The entire variable domain, with the rest obtained from reference TRBV5-6 and TRBJ2-1, is as follows: DAGVTQSPTHLIKTRGQQVTLRCSPKSGHDTVSWYQQALGQGPQFIFQYYEEEERQRGNFPDRFSGHQFPNYSSELNVNALLLGDSALYLCASSLMGGNEQFFGPGTRLTVL.

Remarks on this clone: The same CDR3 is also encoded by other DNA sequences in this sample. CDR3 DNA: TGTGCCAGCAGCTTCGGGGGAGGGGCCTACGAGCAGTACTTC. It codes for CASSFGGGAYEQYF. The rearrangement joins TRBV11-2 to TRBJ2-7; 7 nucleotides match TRBD2. Germline V gene lookup returns CDR1 SGHAT and CDR2 FQNNGV. The CDR3 extends over 14 amino acids. With 3 bases clipped from V and 2 bases from J, the junction kept 4 bases outside the gene matches.

In DNA, the CDR3 is TGTGCCAGCAGTTATCTCAGGGAGAACACTGAAGCTTTCTTT. Its protein is CASSYLRENTEAFF. This chain uses TRBV6-5 with TRBJ1-1, with TRBD1 as a possible D gene (5 bases). Germline CDR1 is MNHEY and CDR2 is SVGAGI. V was pared by 3 bases and J by 1 base, with 9 bases between. This CDR3 contains 14 residues.

The rearrangement uses TRBV2 and TRBJ2-7, with 7 bases matching TRBD1. V gave up 6 bases and J gave up 0 bases; unmatched junction bases: 2. Germline loops: CDR1 SNHLY, CDR2 FYNNEI. The CDR3 covers 13 residues. The CDR3 coding sequence is TGTGCCAGCAGCAGGGGGATCTCCTACGAGCAGTACTTC. Its translation is CASSRGISYEQYF.

The rearrangement links TRBV5-6 to TRBJ1-5; no clear D gene. This CDR3 is built from 13 residues. Deletions cut 0 bases from V and 5 bases from J, with 6 bases between. The germline V gene has CDR1 SGHDT and CDR2 YYEEEE. CDR3 sequence reads: CASSLGADQPQHF. For the CDR3, the DNA is TGTGCCAGCAGCTTGGGGGCGGATCAGCCCCAGCATTTT.

About this clone itself: This sample also contains other DNA sequences that code for the same CDR3. The rearrangement links TRBV13 to TRBJ2-2; TRBD1 is a possible D gene (5 bases). This CDR3 contains 14 residues. Germline V gene data show CDR1 as PRHDT and CDR2 as FYEKMQ (reference sequence). V was clipped by 4 bases and J by 2 bases, with 8 bases between them. CDR3 DNA: TGTGCCAGCAGCTCCGACAGAAACACCGGGGAGCTGTTTTTT. Its protein product is CASSSDRNTGELFF.

The chain couples TRBV9 to TRBJ1-2; the D gene is possibly TRBD1 (6 bases). The CDR3 extends over 15 amino acids. V was clipped by 4 bases and J by 0 bases, with 13 bases between them. Germline V lookup: CDR1 SGDLS, CDR2 YYNGEE. This CDR3 reads CASSPWDNTNYGYTF. The DNA for the CDR3 is TGTGCCAGCAGCCCCTGGGACAATACTAACTATGGCTACACCTTC.

V gene TRBV7-9 combines with J gene TRBJ2-7, with D maybe TRBD2 (6 bases). CDR3 length: 16 amino acids. The germline gives CDR1 SEHNR, CDR2 FQNEAQ (reference sequence). V lost 0 bases and J lost 6, with 18 bases in between. CDR3 coding DNA: TGTGCCAGCAGCTTAGCTTTCGGGACTGGTGAAGGCGAGCAGTACTTC. Amino acid sequence: CASSLAFGTGEGEQYF. Looking up the rest from reference TRBV7-9 and TRBJ2-7 gives the full variable domain: DTGVSQNPRHKITKRGQNVTFRCDPISEHNRLYWYRQTLGQGPEFLTYFQNEAQLEKSRLLSDRFSAERPKGSFSTLEIQRTEQGDSAMYLCASSLAFGTGEGEQYFGPGTRLTVT.

The chain uses TRBV6-5 and TRBJ2-4; 8 bases align to TRBD1. The CDR3 is 13 amino acids. Germline V gene data show CDR1 as MNHEY and CDR2 as SVGAGI. This chain's CDR3 is CATVRSRGPIQYF. In DNA form, the CDR3 reads TGTGCTACCGTCCGCTCCAGGGGGCCCATTCAGTACTTC.

With respect to this clone: This specimen includes other DNA sequences encoding the same CDR3. This chain uses TRBV11-2 with TRBJ2-1; D unclear. Trimming took 2 bases from V and 7 from J, leaving 3 bases between them. Germline V gene lookup returns CDR1 SGHAT and CDR2 FQNNGV. The CDR3 sequence is 11 residues long. CDR3: CASSLINEQFF. CDR3 DNA: TGTGCCAGCAGCTTAATTAATGAGCAGTTCTTC. The full variable domain, completed using reference TRBV11-2 and TRBJ2-1, is EAGVAQSPRYKIIEKRQSVAFWCNPISGHATLYWYQQILGQGPKLLIQFQNNGVVDDSQLPKDRFSAERLKGVDSTLKIQPAKLEDSAVYLCASSLINEQFFGPGTRLTVL.

The chain couples TRBV27 to TRBJ2-5, with a weak D call TRBD1 (6 bases). Germline lookup yields CDR1 MNHEY and CDR2 SMNVEV (reference sequence). Trimming took off 6 bases at V and 9 bases at J, with 23 bases between the two ends. The CDR3 sequence is 15 residues long. The CDR3 nucleotides are TGTGCCAGCAGATCTGCCCCCCGGGCAGGGGAAGCCCAGTACTTC. It yields the protein CASRSAPRAGEAQYF.

A single count supports this clone. The chain uses TRBV4-1 and TRBJ2-3; D unclear. The CDR3 sequence is 15 residues long. The ends were cut back, 2 bases at V and 1 base at J, with 10 bases in the middle. Per germline, CDR1 MGHRA and CDR2 YSYEKL. The CDR3 sequence: CASSQPNVGTDTQYF. CDR3 DNA: TGCGCCAGCAGCCAACCAAACGTGGGCACAGATACGCAGTATTTT.

J is TRBJ1-1 and V is TRBV27, with 7 bases identical to TRBD1. Germline values: CDR1 MNHEY, CDR2 SMNVEV (reference sequence). V lost 5 bases and J lost 4; bases outside the gene matches: 7. The CDR3 runs to 14 residues. The CDR3, as DNA: TGTGCCAGCAGTGTACAAGGGGGCGTCACTGAAGCTTTCTTT. This gives the protein CASSVQGGVTEAFF.

The genes are TRBV19 and TRBJ1-5; possible D gene TRBD1, 5 bases. This CDR3 has 18 amino acids. The germline gives CDR1 LNHDA, CDR2 SQIVND (reference sequence). Deletions cut 4 bases from V and 9 bases from J, with 28 bases between. In DNA, the CDR3 is TGTGCCAGTAGTACCCCCGTAGCACCCGGGGGGTTTGAGGGGCCCCAGCATTTT. Protein product: CASSTPVAPGGFEGPQHF.

V is TRBV30 and J is TRBJ2-7; the D gene could be TRBD1 or TRBD2 (5 bases each). This CDR3 comprises 14 residues. Germline-derived CDR1 and CDR2 are GTSNPN and SVGIG (reference sequence). V was cut by 1 base and J by 3 bases, with 13 bases left in between. The CDR3 here is CAWSAGTGIYEQYF. CDR3 DNA: TGTGCCTGGAGTGCCGGGACGGGAATCTACGAGCAGTACTTC.

V usage is TRBV27 and J usage is TRBJ1-2, with D possibly matching TRBD1 (6 bases). This CDR3 spans 13 amino acids. Germline values: CDR1 MNHEY, CDR2 SMNVEV (reference sequence). Trimming cost V 5 bases and J 8 bases, with 15 bases left between them. The CDR3: CASSPTTQGGYTF. The CDR3 DNA sequence: TGTGCCAGCAGTCCGACGACACAGGGCGGCTACACCTTC.

DNA for the CDR3: TGCGCCAGCAGCTTGATGCCAGGGGAGGCAACTAATGAAAAACTGTTTTTT. It encodes CASSLMPGEATNEKLFF. The rearrangement links TRBV5-1 to TRBJ1-4; the D gene is possibly TRBD1 (6 bases). Germline V CDR1 and CDR2: SGHRS, YFSETQ. There are 17 residues in the CDR3. V lost 1 base and J lost 0, with 13 bases in between.

As regards this clone: It may be a read error: a sequence one base away is much more abundant. The chain couples TRBV28 to TRBJ2-5; 7 bases are a match to TRBD1. J was trimmed by 3 bases and V by 3 bases; bases with no gene match: 1. CDR1 is MDHEN, CDR2 SYDVKM, per germline. The CDR3 sequence is 13 residues long. CDR3 protein: CASSFDREETQYF. CDR3 nucleotides: TGTGCCAGCAGTTTCGACAGGGAAGAGACCCAGTACTTC. Drawing the rest from reference TRBV28 and TRBJ2-5, the complete variable domain is DVKVTQSSRYLVKRTGEKVFLECVQDMDHENMFWYRQDPGLGLRLIYFSYDVKMKEKGDIPEGYSVSREKKERFSLILESASTNQTSMYLCASSFDREETQYFGPGTRLLVL.

V usage is TRBV27 and J usage is TRBJ2-7; TRBD1 matches at 8 bases. V lost 7 bases, J lost 3 bases, and 8 bases stayed unmatched. CDR1 MNHEY and CDR2 SMNVEV come from the germline V gene (reference sequence). This CDR3 has 14 amino acids. The CDR3 sequence is CASTKTGAIYEQYF. In nucleotides, the CDR3 is TGTGCCAGCACCAAGACAGGGGCCATCTACGAGCAGTACTTC.